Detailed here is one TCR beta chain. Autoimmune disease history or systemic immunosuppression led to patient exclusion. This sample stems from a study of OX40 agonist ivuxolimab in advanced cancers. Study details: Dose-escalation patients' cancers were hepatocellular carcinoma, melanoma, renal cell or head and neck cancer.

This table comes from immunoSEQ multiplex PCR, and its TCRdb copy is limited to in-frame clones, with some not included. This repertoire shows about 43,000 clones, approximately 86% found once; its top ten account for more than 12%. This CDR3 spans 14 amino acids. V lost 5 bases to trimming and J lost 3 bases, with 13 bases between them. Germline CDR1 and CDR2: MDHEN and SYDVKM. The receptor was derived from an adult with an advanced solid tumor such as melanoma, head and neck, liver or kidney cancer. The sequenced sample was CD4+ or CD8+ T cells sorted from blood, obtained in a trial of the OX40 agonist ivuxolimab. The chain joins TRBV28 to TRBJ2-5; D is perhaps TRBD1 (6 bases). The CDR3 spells CASSPPYREETQYF. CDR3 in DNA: TGTGCCAGCAGTCCACCTTACAGGGAAGAGACCCAGTACTTC.